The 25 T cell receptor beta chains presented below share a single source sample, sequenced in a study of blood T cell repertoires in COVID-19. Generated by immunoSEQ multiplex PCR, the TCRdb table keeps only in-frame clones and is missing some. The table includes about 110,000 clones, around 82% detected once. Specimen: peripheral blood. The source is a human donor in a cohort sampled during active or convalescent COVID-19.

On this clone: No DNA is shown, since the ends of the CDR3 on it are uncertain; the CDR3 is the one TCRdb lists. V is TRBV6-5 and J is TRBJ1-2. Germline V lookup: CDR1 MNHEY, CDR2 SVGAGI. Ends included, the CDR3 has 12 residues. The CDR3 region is CASSSPFGTGTF.

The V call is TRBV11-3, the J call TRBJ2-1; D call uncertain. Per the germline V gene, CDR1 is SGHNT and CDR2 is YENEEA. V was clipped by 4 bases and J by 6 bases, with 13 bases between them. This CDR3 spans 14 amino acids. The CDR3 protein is CASSSRSTPNEQFF. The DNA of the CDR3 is TGTGCCAGCAGCTCCCGTTCCACACCCAATGAGCAGTTCTTC.

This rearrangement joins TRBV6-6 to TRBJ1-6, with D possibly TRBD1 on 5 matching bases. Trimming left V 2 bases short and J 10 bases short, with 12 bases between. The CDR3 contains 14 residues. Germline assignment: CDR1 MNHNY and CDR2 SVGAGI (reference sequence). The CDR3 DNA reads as TGTGCCAGCAGTTACCCAGAGACAGCATCACCCCTCCACTTT. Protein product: CASSYPETASPLHF.

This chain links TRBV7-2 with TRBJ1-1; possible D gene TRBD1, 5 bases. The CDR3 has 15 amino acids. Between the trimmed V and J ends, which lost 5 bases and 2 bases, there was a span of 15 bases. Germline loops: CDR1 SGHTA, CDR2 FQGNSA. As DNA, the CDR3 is TGTGCCAGCAGCCAGCAAATACAGGTTAACACTGAAGCTTTCTTT. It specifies CASSQQIQVNTEAFF.

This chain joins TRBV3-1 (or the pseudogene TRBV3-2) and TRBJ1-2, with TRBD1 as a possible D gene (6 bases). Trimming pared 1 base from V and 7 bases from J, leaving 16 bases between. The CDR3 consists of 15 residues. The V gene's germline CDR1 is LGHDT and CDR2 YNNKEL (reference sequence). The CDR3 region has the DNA TGTGCCAGCAGCCAAGTCTCGAACAGGGTCTCTGGCTACACCTTC. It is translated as CASSQVSNRVSGYTF.

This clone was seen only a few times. The CDR3 loop reads CASSWGTGGLSSSYEQYF. The CDR3 DNA follows: TGTGCCAGCAGCTGGGGGACAGGGGGACTCTCGAGCTCCTACGAGCAGTACTTC. The chain links TRBV5-6 to TRBJ2-7; TRBD1 matches 11 bases. V gave up 3 bases and J gave up 0 bases; unmatched junction bases: 11. CDR1 is SGHDT and CDR2 is YYEEEE in the germline V gene. This CDR3 is built from 18 residues.

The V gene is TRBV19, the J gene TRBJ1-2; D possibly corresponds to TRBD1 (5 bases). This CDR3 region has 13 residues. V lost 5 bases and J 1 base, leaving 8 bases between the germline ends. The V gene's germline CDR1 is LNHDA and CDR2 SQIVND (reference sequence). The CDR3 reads CASSLRVNYGYTF. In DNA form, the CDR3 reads TGTGCCAGTAGTCTCAGGGTTAACTATGGCTACACCTTC.

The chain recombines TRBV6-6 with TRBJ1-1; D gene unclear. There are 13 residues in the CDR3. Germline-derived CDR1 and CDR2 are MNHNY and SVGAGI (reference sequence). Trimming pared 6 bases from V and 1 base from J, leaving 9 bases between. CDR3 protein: CASRTMGNTEAFF. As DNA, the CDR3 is TGTGCCAGCAGGACTATGGGGAACACTGAAGCTTTCTTT.

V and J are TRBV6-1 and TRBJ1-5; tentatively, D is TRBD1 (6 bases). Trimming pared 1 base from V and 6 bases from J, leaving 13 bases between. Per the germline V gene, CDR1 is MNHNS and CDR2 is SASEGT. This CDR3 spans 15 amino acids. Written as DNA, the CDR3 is TGTGCCAGCAGTGAAGGGGGGGGGCAGGGTCAGCCCCAGCATTTT. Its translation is CASSEGGGQGQPQHF.

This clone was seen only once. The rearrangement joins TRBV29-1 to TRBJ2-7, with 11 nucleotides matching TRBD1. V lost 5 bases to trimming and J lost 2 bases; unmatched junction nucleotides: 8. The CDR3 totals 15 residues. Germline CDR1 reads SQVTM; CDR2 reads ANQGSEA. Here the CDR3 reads CSVTPWTGGTYEQYF. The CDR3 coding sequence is TGCAGCGTTACCCCCTGGACAGGGGGCACCTACGAGCAGTACTTC.

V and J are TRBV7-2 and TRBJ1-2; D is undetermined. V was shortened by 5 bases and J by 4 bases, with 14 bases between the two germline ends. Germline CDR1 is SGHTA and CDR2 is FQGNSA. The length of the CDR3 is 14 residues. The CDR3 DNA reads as TGTGCCAGCAGCAACCAACAGCTAACCTATGGCTACACCTTC. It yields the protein CASSNQQLTYGYTF.

The CDR3 here is CASSRGPLASTNYGYTF. CDR3 nucleotide sequence: TGTGCCAGCAGTAGAGGCCCCTTAGCCTCCACTAACTATGGCTACACCTTC. The rearrangement joins TRBV28 to TRBJ1-2; D is ambiguous. The germline V and J ends were trimmed by 5 bases and 0 bases, with 19 bases remaining between them. CDR1 MDHEN and CDR2 SYDVKM come from the germline V gene. This CDR3 has 17 residues.

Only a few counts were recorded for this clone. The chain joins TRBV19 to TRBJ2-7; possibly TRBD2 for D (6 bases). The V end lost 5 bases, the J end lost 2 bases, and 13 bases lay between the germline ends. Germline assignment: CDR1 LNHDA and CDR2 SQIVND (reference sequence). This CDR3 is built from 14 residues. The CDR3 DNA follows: TGTGCCAGTAGTGGGGCGGGACCCCCCTACGAGCAGTACTTC. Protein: CASSGAGPPYEQYF.

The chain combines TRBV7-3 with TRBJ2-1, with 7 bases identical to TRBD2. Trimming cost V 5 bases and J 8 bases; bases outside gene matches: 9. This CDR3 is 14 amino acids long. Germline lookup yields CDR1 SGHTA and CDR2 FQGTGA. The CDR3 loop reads CASSPRLAQDEQFF. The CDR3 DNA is TGTGCCAGCAGCCCCAGACTAGCACAGGATGAGCAGTTCTTC.

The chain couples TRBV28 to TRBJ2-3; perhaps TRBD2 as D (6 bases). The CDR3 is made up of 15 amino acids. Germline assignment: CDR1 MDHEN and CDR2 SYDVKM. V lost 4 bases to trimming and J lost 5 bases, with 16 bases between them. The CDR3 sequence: CASSSPGTVRDTQYF. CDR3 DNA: TGTGCCAGCAGTTCCCCCGGGACTGTCAGAGATACGCAGTATTTT.

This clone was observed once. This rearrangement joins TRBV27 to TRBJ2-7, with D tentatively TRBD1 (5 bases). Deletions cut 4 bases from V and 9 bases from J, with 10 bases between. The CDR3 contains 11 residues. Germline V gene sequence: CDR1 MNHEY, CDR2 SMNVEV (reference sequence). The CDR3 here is CASSSRQTQYF. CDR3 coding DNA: TGTGCCAGCAGTTCAAGACAGACGCAGTACTTC.

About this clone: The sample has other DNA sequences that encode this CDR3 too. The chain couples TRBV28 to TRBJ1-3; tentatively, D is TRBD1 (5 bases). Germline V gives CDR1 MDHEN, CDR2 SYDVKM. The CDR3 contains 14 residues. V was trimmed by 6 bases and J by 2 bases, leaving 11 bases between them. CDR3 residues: CASSPGGAGNTIYF. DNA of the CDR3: TGTGCCAGCAGCCCCGGAGGGGCTGGAAACACCATATATTTT.

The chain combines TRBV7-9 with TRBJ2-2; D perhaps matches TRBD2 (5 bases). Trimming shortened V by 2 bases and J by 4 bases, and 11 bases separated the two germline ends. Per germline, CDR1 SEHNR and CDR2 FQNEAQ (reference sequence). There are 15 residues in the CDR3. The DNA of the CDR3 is TGTGCCAGCAGCTTACGGCGGGCGAGCACCGGGGAGCTGTTTTTT. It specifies CASSLRRASTGELFF.

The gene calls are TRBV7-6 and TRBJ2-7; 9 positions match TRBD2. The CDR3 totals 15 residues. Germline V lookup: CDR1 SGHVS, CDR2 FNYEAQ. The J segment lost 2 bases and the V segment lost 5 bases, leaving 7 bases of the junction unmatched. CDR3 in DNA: TGTGCCAGCAGCGCCAGCGGCGGGGGGGCCTACGAGCAGTACTTC. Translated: CASSASGGGAYEQYF.

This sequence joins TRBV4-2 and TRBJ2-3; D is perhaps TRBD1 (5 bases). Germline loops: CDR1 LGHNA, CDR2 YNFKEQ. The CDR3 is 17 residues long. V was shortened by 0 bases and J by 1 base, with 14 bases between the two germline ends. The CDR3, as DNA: TGTGCCAGCAGCCAAGATGGGGCTAGGGTGGGCACAGATACGCAGTATTTT. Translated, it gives CASSQDGARVGTDTQYF.

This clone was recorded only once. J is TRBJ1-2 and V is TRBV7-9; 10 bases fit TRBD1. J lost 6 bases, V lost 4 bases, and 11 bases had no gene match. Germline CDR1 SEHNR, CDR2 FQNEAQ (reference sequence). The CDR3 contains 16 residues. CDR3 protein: CASSWRSGQGTDGYTF. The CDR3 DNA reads TGTGCCAGCAGCTGGCGCTCGGGACAGGGGACCGATGGCTACACCTTC.

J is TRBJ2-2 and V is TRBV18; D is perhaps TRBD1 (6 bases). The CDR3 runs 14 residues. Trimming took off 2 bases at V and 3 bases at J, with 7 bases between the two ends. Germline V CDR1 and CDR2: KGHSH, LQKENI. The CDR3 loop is CASSPAGDTGELFF. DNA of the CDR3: TGTGCCAGCTCACCAGCAGGGGACACCGGGGAGCTGTTTTTT.

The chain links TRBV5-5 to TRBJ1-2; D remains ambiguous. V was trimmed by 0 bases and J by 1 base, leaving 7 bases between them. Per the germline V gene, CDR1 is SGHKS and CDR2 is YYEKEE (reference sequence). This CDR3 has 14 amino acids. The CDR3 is CASSLGSHNYGYTF. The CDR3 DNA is TGTGCCAGCAGCTTGGGCTCACATAACTATGGCTACACCTTC.

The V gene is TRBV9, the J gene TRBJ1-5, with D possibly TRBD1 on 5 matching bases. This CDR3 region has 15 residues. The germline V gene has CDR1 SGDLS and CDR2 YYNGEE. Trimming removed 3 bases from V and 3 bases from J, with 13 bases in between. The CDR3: CASSARGDDNQPQHF. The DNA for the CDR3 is TGTGCCAGCAGCGCGCGGGGGGACGACAATCAGCCCCAGCATTTT.

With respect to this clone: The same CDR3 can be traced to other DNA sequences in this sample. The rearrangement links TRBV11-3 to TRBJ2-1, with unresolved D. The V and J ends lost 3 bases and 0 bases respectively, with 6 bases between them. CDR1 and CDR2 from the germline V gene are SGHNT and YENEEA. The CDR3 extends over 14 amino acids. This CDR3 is CASSLRSSYNEQFF. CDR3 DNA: TGTGCCAGCAGCTTGCGGAGCTCCTACAATGAGCAGTTCTTC. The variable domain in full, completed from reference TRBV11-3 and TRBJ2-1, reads EAGVVQSPRYKIIEKKQPVAFWCNPISGHNTLYWYLQNLGQGPELLIRYENEEAVDDSQLPKDRFSAERLKGVDSTLKIQPAELGDSAVYLCASSLRSSYNEQFFGPGTRLTVL.